This entry concerns a single T cell receptor (beta chain). CDR3 size: 12 residues. CDR1 and CDR2 (germline): SGHVS, FQNEAQ. The source of the sample is a study of T cells expressing NK-cell markers. At the level of the study: Seven sequenced donors out of eight were HCMV-seropositive, one seronegative.

After re-calling the 5' RACE reads, TCRdb lists one entry per CDR3 protein, DNA absent. The sample includes about 260,000 distinct CDR3 sequences. Sequencing was performed on blood T cells: a sorted CD56 or NKG2C T cell subset, CD4+ or CD8+ T cells, or bulk PBMC T cells (not recorded which). The source is a woman between 18 and 69 years old in good health. The chain employs TRBV7-8 and TRBJ2-7. This CDR3 is CASSLEGWEQYF. Filled out from reference TRBV7-8 and TRBJ2-7, the complete variable domain reads GAGVSQSPRYKVAKRGQDVALRCDPISGHVSLFWYQQALGQGPEFLTYFQNEAQLDKSGLPSDRFFAERPEGSVSTLKIQRTQQEDSAVYLCASSLEGWEQYFGPGTRLTVT.